Below are 8 T cell receptor beta chains sequenced from a single sample in a study of tumor and adjacent non-tumor tissue in lung cancer. Three rounds of nested PCR, following a modified ARM-PCR protocol, produced the TCRbeta library. MiXCR was run by TCRdb on the multiplex PCR reads, yielding one entry per CDR3 protein. The sample lists 47,000 or so distinct CDR3 sequences; more than 55% were seen once. This sample's RNA came from whole unsorted tissue. The normal lung tissue was taken more than 3 cm from the tumor edge. The sequenced sample was distant non-tumor lung tissue. These TCRs come from a woman between 65 and 79 years old with non-small cell lung cancer.

For this clonotype: At one of its ends the junction is not consistent with the germline gene, which may arise from a read error. The chain is built from TRBV6-6 and TRBJ1-5; TRBD1 matches at 9 bases. The CDR3 length is 14 residues. CDR1 MNHNY and CDR2 SVGAGI come from the germline V gene (reference sequence). Here the CDR3 reads CAGRLGTGRQPRHF. The CDR3 DNA is TGTGCCGGCAGGTTAGGGACAGGGAGACAGCCCCGGCATTTT.

Comment on this clonotype: A junction boundary mismatches the germline segment, possibly from a read error. This chain connects TRBV5-4 to TRBJ2-2; D unresolved. The CDR3 has 15 residues. Germline lookup yields CDR1 SGHNT and CDR2 YYREEE (reference sequence). CDR3 loop: CATSMAETRTGELFF. The CDR3 region has the DNA TGTGCCACCAGCATGGCAGAGACTCGCACCGGGGAGCTGTTTTTT. The entire variable domain, with the rest obtained from reference TRBV5-4 and TRBJ2-2, is as follows: ETGVTQSPTHLIKTRGQQVTLRCSSQSGHNTVSWYQQALGQGPQFIFQYYREEENGRGNFPPRFSGLQFPNYSSELNVNALELDDSALYLCATSMAETRTGELFFGEGSRLTVL.

This clonotype came up a few times. A much larger clone lies a single base off, so this may be a read error. The V gene is TRBV6-2 or TRBV6-3, the J gene TRBJ1-2; a possible D gene is TRBD1 (5 bases). Germline V gene sequence: CDR1 MNHEY, CDR2 SVGEGT. The CDR3 spans 14 residues. This CDR3 reads CVSSPRVMGDGYTF. CDR3 DNA sequence: TGTGTCAGCAGTCCCAGGGTAATGGGAGATGGCTACACCTTC.

Concerning this clonotype: One end of the junction varies from germline; a read error may be responsible. This chain joins TRBV12-3 or TRBV12-4 and TRBJ2-1; 7 bases fit TRBD2. This CDR3 comprises 17 residues. The CDR3 sequence is CVSSPPPLADFYNEQFF. CDR3 in DNA: TGTGTCAGCAGTCCTCCCCCCCTAGCGGATTTCTACAATGAGCAGTTCTTC.

This clonotype was counted ten times or more. The CDR3 protein is CASSLGPSTDTQYF. Here the CDR3 DNA reads TGTGCCAGCAGTTTAGGACCTAGCACAGATACGCAGTATTTT. V usage is TRBV12-3 or TRBV12-4 and J usage is TRBJ2-3; no definite D call. The CDR3 totals 14 residues. V shed 1 base and J shed 0 bases, with 5 bases lying between them.

Details on this clonotype: One end of the junction varies from germline; a read error may be responsible. The chain is built from TRBV4-2 and TRBJ2-1; 10 bases are a match to TRBD2. The germline V gene has CDR1 LGHNA and CDR2 YNFKEQ. CDR3 size: 17 residues. The CDR3 region is CASSPEAGLASYNEQLF. CDR3 bases: TGTGCCAGCAGCCCAGAGGCGGGACTAGCGTCATACAATGAGCAGTTATTC.

This clonotype appeared a few times. This may stem from a read error, because a much larger clone lies one nucleotide away. The chain recombines TRBV20-1 with TRBJ1-2, with 7 bases that match TRBD1. CDR1 DFQATT and CDR2 SNEGSKA come from the germline V gene (reference sequence). The CDR3 covers 13 residues. CDR3 amino acids: CSTRDRVGNGYTF. The CDR3 bases are TGCAGTACTAGAGACAGGGTAGGGAATGGCTACACCTTC.

Comment on this clonotype: One end of the junction varies from germline; a read error may be responsible. The CDR3: CAGSLAICTDTQYF. CDR3 bases: TGTGCCGGCAGTTTAGCGATCTGCACAGATACGCAGTACTTT. V gene TRBV12-3 or TRBV12-4 combines with J gene TRBJ2-3; possibly TRBD2 for D (5 bases). This CDR3 contains 14 residues.